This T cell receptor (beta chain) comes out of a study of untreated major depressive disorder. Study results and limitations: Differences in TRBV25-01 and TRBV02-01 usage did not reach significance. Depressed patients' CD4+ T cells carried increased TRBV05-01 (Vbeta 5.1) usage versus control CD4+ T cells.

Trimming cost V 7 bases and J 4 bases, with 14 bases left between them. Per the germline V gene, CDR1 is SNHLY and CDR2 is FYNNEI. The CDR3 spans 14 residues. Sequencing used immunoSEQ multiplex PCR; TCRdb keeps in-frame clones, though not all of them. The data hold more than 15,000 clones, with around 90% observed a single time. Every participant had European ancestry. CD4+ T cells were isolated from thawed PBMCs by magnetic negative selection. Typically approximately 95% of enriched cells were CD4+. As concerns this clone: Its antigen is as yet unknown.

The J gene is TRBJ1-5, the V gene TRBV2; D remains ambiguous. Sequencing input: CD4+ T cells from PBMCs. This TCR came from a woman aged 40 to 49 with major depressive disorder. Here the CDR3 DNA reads TGTGCCAGCACTAAGGACGGTGGAAATCAGCCCCAGCATTTT. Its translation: CASTKDGGNQPQHF.